The sequence of this TCR beta chain was determined in a study of T cell clones after liver transplantation. Findings and limits, study-wide: Migration into the graft, not deletion, may explain lost graft donor-reactive T cells. Conclusions were preliminary, with small, heterogeneous patient groups.

Concerning this clone itself: Its antigen is not identified.

V lost 5 bases and J lost 3; bases outside the gene matches: 13. Germline lookup yields CDR1 SGHTA and CDR2 FQGTGA. The CDR3 extends over 18 amino acids. Generated by immunoSEQ multiplex PCR, the TCRdb table keeps only in-frame clones and is missing some. Here the sample spans 70,000 or so clones, almost 95% being singletons. The rearrangement uses TRBV7-3 and TRBJ2-2, with TRBD2 matching over 9 bases. This specimen consisted of CD4+ T cells from blood, obtained approximately 26 months after liver transplant. This receptor was obtained from a human patient who received a liver transplant. A subset of T cells may come from the graft donor. The chain's CDR3 is CASSQGLAGFRDTGELFF. The CDR3 DNA reads as TGTGCCAGCAGCCAGGGGCTAGCGGGATTTAGAGACACCGGGGAGCTGTTTTTT.